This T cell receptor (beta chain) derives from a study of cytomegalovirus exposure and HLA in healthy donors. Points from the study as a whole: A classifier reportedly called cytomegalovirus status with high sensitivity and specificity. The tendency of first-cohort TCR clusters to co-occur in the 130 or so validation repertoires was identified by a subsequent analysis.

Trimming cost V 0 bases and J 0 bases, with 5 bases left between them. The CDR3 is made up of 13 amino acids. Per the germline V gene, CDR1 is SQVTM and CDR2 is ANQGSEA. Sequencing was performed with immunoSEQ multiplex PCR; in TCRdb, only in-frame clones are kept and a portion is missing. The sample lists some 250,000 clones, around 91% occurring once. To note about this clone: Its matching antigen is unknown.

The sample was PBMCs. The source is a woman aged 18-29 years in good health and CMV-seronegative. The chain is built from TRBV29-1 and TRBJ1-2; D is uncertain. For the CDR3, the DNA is TGCAGCGTTGAAGATATCTCTAACTATGGCTACACCTTC. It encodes CSVEDISNYGYTF.